One sample yielded the 24 T cell receptor beta chains listed below, sequenced in a study of blood T cell repertoires in COVID-19 (dated by TCRdb to the early 2020s). Libraries were constructed by the immunoSEQ multiplex PCR assay. TCRdb holds this immuneACCESS table with in-frame rearrangements only. Some clones are missing; in checked studies, unresolved V genes explain under half, and the rest has no known cause. A total of tens of thousands of clones appear in this sample, 90% of them only once. Of the sample, more than 0.85% falls within the top ten clones. The sequenced sample was peripheral blood. Receptor source: a woman aged 45-59 years in a cohort sampled during active COVID-19.

This clone was found a few times. This chain connects TRBV7-9 to TRBJ2-7; 7 bases map to TRBD2. The CDR3 runs 14 residues. Germline-derived CDR1 and CDR2 are SEHNR and FQNEAQ (reference sequence). V lost 1 base to trimming and J lost 4 bases; unmatched junction nucleotides: 4. DNA for the CDR3: TGTGCCAGCAGCTTAGGCGGGAGAGAATACGAGCAGTACTTC. Amino acid sequence: CASSLGGREYEQYF.

The V and J genes are TRBV6-6 and TRBJ2-3, with D possibly matching TRBD2 (6 bases). Germline V gene sequence: CDR1 MNHNY, CDR2 SVGAGI (reference sequence). CDR3 size: 14 residues. V lost 7 bases, J lost 9 bases, and 20 bases lay in between. The CDR3 sequence: CASNGGAAFSTQYF. The DNA for the CDR3 is TGTGCCAGCAATGGCGGGGCAGCTTTTTCCACGCAGTATTTT.

V gene TRBV7-3 combines with J gene TRBJ2-1; 7 positions match TRBD1. Germline loops: CDR1 SGHTA, CDR2 FQGTGA. The CDR3 length is 16 residues. V trimming: 2 bases; J trimming: 8 bases; junction bases outside the gene matches: 12. The CDR3 is CASSLSRTGATHEQFF. As DNA, the CDR3 is TGTGCCAGCAGCTTATCCCGAACAGGGGCTACACATGAGCAGTTCTTC.

The DNA of the CDR3 is TGCGCCAGCAGCTTAGACACGCCATCGAGAAAACTGTTTTTT. It translates to CASSLDTPSRKLFF. This chain uses TRBV5-1 with TRBJ1-4; no clear D gene. Germline V gene lookup returns CDR1 SGHRS and CDR2 YFSETQ. This CDR3 has 14 amino acids. V lost 2 bases, J lost 10 bases, and 15 bases lay in between.

V and J are TRBV19 and TRBJ2-5; TRBD1 aligns across 8 bases. The ends lost 6 bases at V and 1 base at J; junction bases unmatched: 7. The CDR3 consists of 15 residues. Looked up from germline, CDR1 is LNHDA and CDR2 is SQIVND (reference sequence). The CDR3 is CASRDRGGSQETQYF. The CDR3 region has the DNA TGTGCCAGTAGAGACAGGGGCGGAAGCCAAGAGACCCAGTACTTC.

The chain is built from TRBV9 and TRBJ2-5; a possible D gene is TRBD1 (6 bases). The germline V gene has CDR1 SGDLS and CDR2 YYNGEE. V was cut by 3 bases and J by 0 bases, with 15 bases left in between. CDR3 size: 16 residues. The CDR3 spells CASSAHHQGYQETQYF. CDR3 in DNA: TGTGCCAGCAGCGCACACCACCAGGGGTACCAAGAGACCCAGTACTTC.

The chain has TRBV7-9 and TRBJ2-2; a weak D match, TRBD2 (5 bases). Germline V gene sequence: CDR1 SEHNR, CDR2 FQNEAQ (reference sequence). The CDR3 runs to 14 residues. Trimming stripped 5 bases from V and 8 bases from J, with 15 bases between. CDR3 residues: CASSLGGLYGELFF. CDR3 coding DNA: TGTGCCAGCAGCCTCGGAGGACTTTATGGGGAGCTGTTTTTT.

This sequence joins TRBV4-1 and TRBJ2-2; D ambiguous. V shed 0 bases and J shed 1 base, with 9 bases lying between them. The germline gives CDR1 MGHRA, CDR2 YSYEKL. The CDR3 sequence is 16 residues long. CDR3 DNA: TGCGCCAGCAGCCAAGATACCGGCGGGAACACCGGGGAGCTGTTTTTT. Its protein product is CASSQDTGGNTGELFF.

In its sample, this clone was seen a few times. The V call is TRBV28, the J call TRBJ1-5, with D perhaps TRBD1 (5 bases). Germline V gene sequence: CDR1 MDHEN, CDR2 SYDVKM. The CDR3 extends over 16 amino acids. Trimming shortened V by 5 bases and J by 2 bases, and 16 bases separated the two germline ends. CDR3 nucleotides: TGTGCCAGCAGTCCCCGGGTCCCCAGGGGCAATCAGCCCCAGCATTTT. Protein product: CASSPRVPRGNQPQHF.

The V and J genes are TRBV29-1 and TRBJ2-1, with D perhaps matching TRBD2 (5 bases). This CDR3 comprises 13 residues. Trimming pared 5 bases from V and 6 bases from J, leaving 14 bases between. The germline CDR1 and CDR2 sequences are SQVTM and ANQGSEA. This CDR3 reads CSVRVSVGNEQFF. The CDR3 DNA follows: TGCAGCGTTCGAGTTAGCGTTGGCAATGAGCAGTTCTTC.

The V and J genes are TRBV30 and TRBJ1-6, with D unclear. V was trimmed by 0 bases and J by 6 bases, leaving 12 bases between them. The CDR3 has 15 residues. CDR1 and CDR2 from the germline V gene are GTSNPN and SVGIG (reference sequence). The CDR3 DNA sequence: TGTGCCTGGAGTGTACGAAACAGTCTTAATTCACCCCTCCACTTT. Translating it yields CAWSVRNSLNSPLHF.

This chain links TRBV3-1 (or the pseudogene TRBV3-2) with TRBJ2-7, with D possibly TRBD2 on 6 matching bases. This CDR3 spans 13 amino acids. The V gene's germline CDR1 is LGHDT and CDR2 YNNKEL (reference sequence). Trimming left V 5 bases short and J 4 bases short, with 12 bases between. The CDR3 DNA sequence: TGTGCCAGCAGCGTGGGACTCCTATACGAGCAGTACTTC. Its protein is CASSVGLLYEQYF.

The chain couples TRBV5-6 to TRBJ1-2, with D maybe TRBD1 (6 bases). The CDR3 sequence is 13 residues long. V dropped 4 bases and J dropped 2 bases, with 9 bases sitting between them. CDR1 is SGHDT and CDR2 is YYEEEE in the germline V gene. CDR3 sequence: CASSGQGNYGYTF. DNA of the CDR3: TGTGCCAGCAGCGGGCAGGGGAACTATGGCTACACCTTC.

This rearrangement joins TRBV10-1 to TRBJ1-4; 7 bases map to TRBD1. CDR3 length: 14 residues. The J segment lost 5 bases and the V segment lost 5 bases, leaving 5 bases of the junction unmatched. Germline values: CDR1 WNHNN, CDR2 SYGVQD (reference sequence). CDR3 loop: CASSTGAANEKLFF. CDR3 in DNA: TGCGCCAGCAGTACAGGGGCAGCGAATGAAAAACTGTTTTTT.

The chain employs TRBV6-5 and TRBJ2-3, with D perhaps matching TRBD2 (7 bases). Germline loops: CDR1 MNHEY, CDR2 SVGAGI. This CDR3 has 13 residues. V was trimmed by 6 bases and J by 7 bases, leaving 14 bases between them. For the CDR3, the DNA is TGTGCCAGCAGGGGCTCGGGGGGCCATACGCAGTATTTT. Amino acid sequence: CASRGSGGHTQYF.

J is TRBJ2-5 and V is TRBV27, with TRBD1 matching 7 bases. The CDR3 is 15 amino acids. V shed 5 bases, J shed 2 bases, and the junction held 8 bases outside the gene matches. CDR1 MNHEY and CDR2 SMNVEV come from the germline V gene (reference sequence). DNA for the CDR3: TGTGCCAGCAGTCCCGAGGGGGCCCGGCAAGAGACCCAGTACTTC. Its protein product is CASSPEGARQETQYF.

The chain combines TRBV24-1 with TRBJ1-1; D is uncertain. In germline, CDR1 is KGHDR, CDR2 SFDVKD. The CDR3 is 16 residues long. V was trimmed by 1 base and J by 6 bases, leaving 17 bases between them. In DNA form, the CDR3 reads TGTGCCACCAGTGATTTCCCGCCCACGGGGTTCGCTGAAGCTTTCTTT. It specifies CATSDFPPTGFAEAFF.

The rearrangement uses TRBV7-7 and TRBJ2-2, with TRBD1 matching 8 bases. V was clipped by 5 bases and J by 6 bases; unmatched bases: 2. The CDR3 is made up of 13 amino acids. Germline values: CDR1 SSHAT, CDR2 FNYEAQ (reference sequence). The CDR3 DNA is TGTGCCAGCAGCGCACAGGGGGCCGGGGAGCTGTTTTTT. This translates into CASSAQGAGELFF.

This clone was observed a single time. The gene calls are TRBV30 and TRBJ2-7, with D perhaps matching TRBD2 (5 bases). Trimming pared 3 bases from V and 0 bases from J, leaving 12 bases between. Germline V gene sequence: CDR1 GTSNPN, CDR2 SVGIG (reference sequence). This CDR3 spans 14 amino acids. The chain's CDR3 is CAWRKAASSYEQYF. The CDR3 nucleotides read TGTGCCTGGAGAAAAGCGGCAAGCTCCTACGAGCAGTACTTC. Looking up the rest from reference TRBV30 and TRBJ2-7 gives the full variable domain: SQTIHQWPATLVQPVGSPLSLECTVEGTSNPNLYWYRQAAGRGLQLLFYSVGIGQISSEVPQNLSASRPQDRQFILSSKKLLLSDSGFYLCAWRKAASSYEQYFGPGTRLTVT.

The gene calls are TRBV24-1 and TRBJ1-3, with TRBD1 identical over 8 bases. This CDR3 is built from 16 residues. CDR1 KGHDR and CDR2 SFDVKD come from the germline V gene. V was pared by 4 bases and J by 4 bases, with 8 bases of the junction left unmatched. The CDR3 reads CATSDGQGNRGNTIYF. As DNA, the CDR3 is TGTGCCACCAGTGACGGACAGGGCAACAGAGGAAACACCATATATTTT.

This clone was observed a few times. The chain couples TRBV5-1 to TRBJ1-1; D not certain. Germline-derived CDR1 and CDR2 are SGHRS and YFSETQ. Trimming removed 4 bases from V and 0 bases from J, with 10 bases in between. This CDR3 spans 14 amino acids. The chain's CDR3 is CASSLETVNTEAFF. In DNA, the CDR3 is TGCGCCAGCAGCCTAGAGACGGTGAACACTGAAGCTTTCTTT.

The V gene is TRBV29-1, the J gene TRBJ2-1; 9 positions agree with TRBD2. The V and J ends lost 3 bases and 4 bases, in that order; junction bases with no gene match: 4. Germline CDR1 reads SQVTM; CDR2 reads ANQGSEA. The CDR3 length is 14 residues. The CDR3 reads CSVDASGAYNEQFF. The CDR3 DNA follows: TGCAGCGTTGATGCTAGCGGGGCGTACAATGAGCAGTTCTTC.

The gene calls are TRBV28 and TRBJ2-7; weak D call: TRBD1 (6 bases). Germline V lookup: CDR1 MDHEN, CDR2 SYDVKM. The CDR3 covers 16 residues. V was pared by 6 bases and J by 1 base, with 19 bases between. CDR3 loop: CASSRQGMTPSYEQYF. In DNA form, the CDR3 reads TGTGCCAGCAGCCGGCAGGGGATGACCCCTTCCTACGAGCAGTACTTC.

The rearrangement uses TRBV5-4 and TRBJ1-6; unclear D gene. The CDR3 length is 13 residues. Germline CDR1 reads SGHNT; CDR2 reads YYREEE (reference sequence). Trimming cost V 4 bases and J 11 bases, with 13 bases left between them. Here the CDR3 reads CASSPGREAPLHF. Written as DNA, the CDR3 is TGTGCCAGCAGCCCCGGCCGGGAAGCACCCCTCCACTTT.